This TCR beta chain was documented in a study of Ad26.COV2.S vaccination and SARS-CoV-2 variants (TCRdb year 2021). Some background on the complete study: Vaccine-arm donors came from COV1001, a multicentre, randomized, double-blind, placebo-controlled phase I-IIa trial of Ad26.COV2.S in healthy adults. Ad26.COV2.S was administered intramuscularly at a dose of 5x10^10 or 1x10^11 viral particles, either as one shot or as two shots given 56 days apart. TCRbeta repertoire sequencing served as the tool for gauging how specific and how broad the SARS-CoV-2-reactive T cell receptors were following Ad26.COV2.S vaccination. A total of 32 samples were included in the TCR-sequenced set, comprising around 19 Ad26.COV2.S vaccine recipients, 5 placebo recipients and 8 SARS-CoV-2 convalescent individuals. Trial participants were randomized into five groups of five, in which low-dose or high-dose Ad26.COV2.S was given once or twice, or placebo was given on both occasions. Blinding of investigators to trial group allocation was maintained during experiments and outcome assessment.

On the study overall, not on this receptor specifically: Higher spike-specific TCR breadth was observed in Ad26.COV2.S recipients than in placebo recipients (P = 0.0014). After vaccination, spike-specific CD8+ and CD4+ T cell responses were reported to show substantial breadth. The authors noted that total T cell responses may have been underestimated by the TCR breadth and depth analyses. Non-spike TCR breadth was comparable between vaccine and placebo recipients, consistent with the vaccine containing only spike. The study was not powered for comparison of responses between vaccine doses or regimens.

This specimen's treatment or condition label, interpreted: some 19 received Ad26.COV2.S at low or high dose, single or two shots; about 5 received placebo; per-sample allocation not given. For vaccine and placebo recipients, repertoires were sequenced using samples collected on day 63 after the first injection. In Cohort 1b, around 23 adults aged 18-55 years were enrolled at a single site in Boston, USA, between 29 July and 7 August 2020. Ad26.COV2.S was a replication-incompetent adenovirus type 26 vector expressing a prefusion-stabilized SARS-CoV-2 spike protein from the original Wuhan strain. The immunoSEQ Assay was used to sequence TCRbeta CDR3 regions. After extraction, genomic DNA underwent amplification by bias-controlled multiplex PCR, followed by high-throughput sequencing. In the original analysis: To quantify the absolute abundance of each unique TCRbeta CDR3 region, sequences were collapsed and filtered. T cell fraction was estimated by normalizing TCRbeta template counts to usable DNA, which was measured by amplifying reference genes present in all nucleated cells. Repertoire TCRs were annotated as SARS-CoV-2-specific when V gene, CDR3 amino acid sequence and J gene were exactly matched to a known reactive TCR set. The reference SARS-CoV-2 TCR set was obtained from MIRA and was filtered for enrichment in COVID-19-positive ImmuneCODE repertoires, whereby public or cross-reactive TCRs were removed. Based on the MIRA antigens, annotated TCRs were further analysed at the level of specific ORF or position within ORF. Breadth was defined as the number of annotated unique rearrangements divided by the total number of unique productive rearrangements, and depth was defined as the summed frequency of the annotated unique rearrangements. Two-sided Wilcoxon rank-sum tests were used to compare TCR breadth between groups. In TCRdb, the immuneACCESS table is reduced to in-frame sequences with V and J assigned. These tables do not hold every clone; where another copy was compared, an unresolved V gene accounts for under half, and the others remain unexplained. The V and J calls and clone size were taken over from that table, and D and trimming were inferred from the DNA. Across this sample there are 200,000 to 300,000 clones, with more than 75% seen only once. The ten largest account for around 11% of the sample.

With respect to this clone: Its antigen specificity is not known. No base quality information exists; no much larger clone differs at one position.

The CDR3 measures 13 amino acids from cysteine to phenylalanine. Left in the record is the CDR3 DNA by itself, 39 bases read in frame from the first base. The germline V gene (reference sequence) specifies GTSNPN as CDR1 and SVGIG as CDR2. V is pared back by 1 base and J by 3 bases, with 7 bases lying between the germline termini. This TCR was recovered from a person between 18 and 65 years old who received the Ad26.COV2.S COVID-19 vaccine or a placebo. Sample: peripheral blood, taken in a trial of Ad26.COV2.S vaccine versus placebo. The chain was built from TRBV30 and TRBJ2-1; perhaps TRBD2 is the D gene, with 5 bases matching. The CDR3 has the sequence CAWSAGFYNEQFF. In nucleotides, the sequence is TGTGCCTGGAGTGCGGGGTTCTACAATGAGCAGTTCTTC.